This entry lists 24 T cell receptor beta chains sequenced from one sample in a study of shared T cell receptors in the human thymus (dated by TCRdb to about 2021). Library construction relied on the immunoSEQ multiplex PCR assay. TCRdb carries this immuneACCESS record with in-frame sequences only. Its versions omit some clonotypes, under half of them owing to an unresolved V gene in the studies checked, with the rest unexplained. This sample gives 700,000 to 750,000 clones in total; roughly 88% of them show up just once. The ten largest clones represent around 0.0094% of the sample. These same data were also listed under a study on human thymus T cells.

Input material: thymocytes. The source of these receptors is a girl under three years old with a congenital heart defect. Donor details come from another sample of the same person, matched by shared clones.

This clone occurred once. This chain connects TRBV21-1 to TRBJ2-1; TRBD2 was called by the table and not checked on the DNA. TRBV21-1 is deemed a pseudogene. The CDR3 loop spans 16 amino acids. CDR3 protein: CASSKSQRGVSNEQFF. In DNA, the CDR3 is TGTGCCAGCAGCAAAAGCCAGCGGGGGGTTTCCAATGAGCAGTTCTTC.

This clone turned up a few times. This chain uses TRBV5-1 with TRBJ1-1; D call uncertain. Deletions cut 4 bases from V and 1 base from J, with 14 bases between. Germline CDR1 is SGHRS and CDR2 is YFSETQ. The CDR3 has 15 residues. This CDR3 reads CASSPLEGWNTEAFF. The CDR3 coding sequence is TGCGCCAGCAGCCCCCTAGAGGGATGGAACACTGAAGCTTTCTTT.

The rearrangement joins TRBV5-4 to TRBJ2-3; TRBD1 matches 9 bases. Germline CDR1 and CDR2: SGHNT and YYREEE (reference sequence). CDR3 length: 20 residues. Trimming removed 0 bases from V and 0 bases from J; junction bases left unmatched: 14. The CDR3 coding sequence is TGTGCCAGCAGCTTGGAGGCCGGGACAGGGCTAAACTACAGCACAGATACGCAGTATTTT. This translates into CASSLEAGTGLNYSTDTQYF.

The chain carries TRBV5-1 and TRBJ2-6; a weak D match, TRBD2 (5 bases). CDR3 length: 18 amino acids. Germline CDR1 is SGHRS and CDR2 is YFSETQ. The ends were cut back, 4 bases at V and 0 bases at J, with 17 bases in the middle. Here the CDR3 reads CASSLSGRESSGANVLTF. Written as DNA, the CDR3 is TGCGCCAGCAGCCTCTCCGGACGGGAAAGCTCTGGGGCCAACGTCCTGACTTTC.

The DNA for the CDR3 is TGTGCCAGCAGCCCCCCAGACAGATCCTACGAGCAGTACTTC. Its translation: CASSPPDRSYEQYF. The genes are TRBV13 and TRBJ2-7, with D perhaps TRBD1 (5 bases). Trimming stripped 5 bases from V and 1 base from J, with 12 bases between. Germline-derived CDR1 and CDR2 are PRHDT and FYEKMQ (reference sequence). The CDR3 runs 14 residues.

The rearrangement joins TRBV5-1 to TRBJ2-1; 8 bases align to TRBD1. Looked up from germline, CDR1 is SGHRS and CDR2 is YFSETQ. V was pared by 1 base and J by 1 base, with 7 bases of the junction left unmatched. The CDR3 contains 17 residues. CDR3 residues: CASSLLFRTGSYNEQFF. CDR3 bases: TGCGCCAGCAGCTTGCTGTTCAGGACAGGGTCCTACAATGAGCAGTTCTTC.

This chain joins TRBV7-8 and TRBJ2-1, with 10 nucleotides matching TRBD2. Germline CDR1 reads SGHVS; CDR2 reads FQNEAQ. The CDR3 contains 16 residues. J lost 6 bases, V lost 5 bases, and 10 bases had no gene match. Here the CDR3 DNA reads TGTGCCAGCAGCGGCAGGACTAGCGGTGCCCGCAATGAGCAGTTCTTC. Protein sequence: CASSGRTSGARNEQFF.

The chain combines TRBV15 with TRBJ1-1, with TRBD1 as a possible D gene (5 bases). Deletions cut 2 bases from V and 3 bases from J, with 10 bases between. CDR3 length equals 14 residues. The germline CDR1 and CDR2 sequences are LNHNV and YYDKDF (reference sequence). CDR3 coding DNA: TGTGCCACCAGCAGATCAGGACACTACACTGAAGCTTTCTTT. Translation: CATSRSGHYTEAFF.

The rearrangement uses TRBV9 and TRBJ2-1; D is unclear. CDR3 length equals 18 residues. Germline CDR1 is SGDLS and CDR2 is YYNGEE. The V end lost 5 bases, the J end lost 1 base, and 22 bases lay between the germline ends. The CDR3 spells CASSPDDYAAMSYNEQFF. As DNA, the CDR3 is TGTGCCAGCAGTCCCGATGATTATGCAGCGATGTCCTACAATGAGCAGTTCTTC.

V gene TRBV7-3 combines with J gene TRBJ2-7, with a weak D call TRBD2 (5 bases). This CDR3 spans 14 amino acids. The germline V gene has CDR1 SGHTA and CDR2 FQGTGA. V lost 0 bases and J lost 3, with 9 bases in between. CDR3 sequence reads: CASSLTERVYEQYF. The CDR3, as DNA: TGTGCCAGCAGCTTAACTGAGAGGGTCTACGAGCAGTACTTC.

The rearrangement uses TRBV27 and TRBJ1-3, with D unclear. The V and J ends lost 7 bases and 2 bases respectively, with 15 bases between them. Germline CDR1 is MNHEY and CDR2 is SMNVEV (reference sequence). This CDR3 has 15 residues. The CDR3 DNA follows: TGTGCCAGCACCCGACACGTCCTCGCTGGAAACACCATATATTTT. Translation gives CASTRHVLAGNTIYF.

This rearrangement joins TRBV6-5 to TRBJ2-2; 8 nucleotides agree with TRBD1. V lost 8 bases and J lost 4; bases outside the gene matches: 6. Germline values: CDR1 MNHEY, CDR2 SVGAGI. The length of the CDR3 is 14 residues. The CDR3 loop is CASGDRGCTGELFF. For the CDR3, the DNA is TGTGCCAGCGGTGACAGGGGTTGCACCGGGGAGCTGTTTTTT.

The CDR3 DNA reads TGTGCCAGTAGTATAGTCGGACAAAACTATGGCTACACCTTC. Translating gives CASSIVGQNYGYTF. This chain connects TRBV19 to TRBJ1-2; a possible D gene is TRBD1 (5 bases). This CDR3 has 14 amino acids. The V and J ends lost 1 base and 2 bases respectively, with 8 bases between them. Germline lookup yields CDR1 LNHDA and CDR2 SQIVND (reference sequence). Full variable domain (outside the CDR3, taken from reference TRBV19 and TRBJ1-2): DGGITQSPKYLFRKEGQNVTLSCEQNLNHDAMYWYRQDPGQGLRLIYYSQIVNDFQKGDIAEGYSVSREKKESFPLTVTSAQKNPTAFYLCASSIVGQNYGYTFGSGTRLTVV.

The V gene is TRBV5-6, the J gene TRBJ1-1, with 10 bases identical to TRBD1. Germline V lookup: CDR1 SGHDT, CDR2 YYEEEE. The trim removed 4 bases at V and 1 base at J, leaving 10 bases unmatched. This CDR3 comprises 17 residues. In nucleotides, the CDR3 is TGTGCCAGCAGCGCGGAGAGACAGGGGGCTTGGAACACTGAAGCTTTCTTT. It specifies CASSAERQGAWNTEAFF.

CDR3 in DNA: TGCGCCAGCAGCCAACGATTTAGCGGGGGTCACTCCTACGAGCAGTACTTC. It is translated as CASSQRFSGGHSYEQYF. The chain links TRBV4-1 to TRBJ2-7; 9 nucleotides align to TRBD2. This CDR3 has 17 amino acids. Per the germline V gene, CDR1 is MGHRA and CDR2 is YSYEKL. J lost 0 bases, V lost 2 bases, and 8 bases had no gene match.

The V and J genes are TRBV11-2 and TRBJ1-1, with TRBD1 identical over 7 bases. V was pared by 5 bases and J by 5 bases, with 11 bases of the junction left unmatched. The CDR3 runs to 15 residues. In germline, CDR1 is SGHAT, CDR2 FQNNGV. The CDR3 protein is CASSATGVGLTEAFF. The DNA for the CDR3 is TGTGCCAGCAGCGCCACAGGGGTTGGTCTGACTGAAGCTTTCTTT.

V is TRBV7-2 and J is TRBJ1-5, with unresolved D. V was pared by 0 bases and J by 1 base, with 19 bases between. Germline CDR1 SGHTA, CDR2 FQGNSA. This CDR3 has 19 residues. CDR3 loop: CASSLALSRRIGSNQPQHF. CDR3 DNA: TGTGCCAGCAGCTTAGCCCTATCTAGGCGGATCGGGAGCAATCAGCCCCAGCATTTT.

This clone was found a few times. This chain links TRBV14 with TRBJ1-1, with D uncertain. The germline V gene encodes CDR1 SGHDN and CDR2 FVKESK. The CDR3 contains 14 residues. Trimming pared 4 bases from V and 3 bases from J, leaving 12 bases between. CDR3 amino acids: CASSRKSLDTEAFF. The CDR3 DNA reads as TGTGCCAGCAGCCGTAAGAGTCTTGACACTGAAGCTTTCTTT.

J is TRBJ1-2 and V is TRBV27, with 8 nucleotides matching TRBD1. Germline trimming cut 3 bases from V and 2 bases from J; bases unmatched to any gene: 11. The CDR3 is 17 amino acids. CDR1 is MNHEY and CDR2 is SMNVEV in the germline V gene (reference sequence). CDR3 nucleotide sequence: TGTGCCAGCAGTTTCGCTGGACAGGGAAAAAGAAACTATGGCTACACCTTC. It is translated as CASSFAGQGKRNYGYTF.

V gene TRBV5-1 combines with J gene TRBJ2-3; perhaps TRBD1 as D (5 bases). This CDR3 has 14 residues. Germline CDR1 is SGHRS and CDR2 is YFSETQ. V shed 2 bases and J shed 2 bases, with 9 bases lying between them. CDR3 region: CASSLEQVTDTQYF. The CDR3 DNA follows: TGCGCCAGCAGCTTAGAACAGGTCACAGATACGCAGTATTTT. The complete variable domain, with remaining parts taken from reference TRBV5-1 and TRBJ2-3, reads KAGVTQTPRYLIKTRGQQVTLSCSPISGHRSVSWYQQTPGQGLQFLFEYFSETQRNKGNFPGRFSGRQFSNSRSEMNVSTLELGDSALYLCASSLEQVTDTQYFGPGTRLTVL.

The chain joins TRBV6-5 to TRBJ2-1, with TRBD2 identical over 11 bases. This CDR3 comprises 15 residues. V shed 6 bases, J shed 5 bases, and the junction held 6 bases outside the gene matches. CDR1 and CDR2 (germline): MNHEY, SVGAGI. CDR3 coding DNA: TGTGCCAGCAGCTCCGAGGGACTAGCGGACAATGAGCAGTTCTTC. As protein: CASSSEGLADNEQFF.

The genes are TRBV27 and TRBJ1-4; D is uncertain. Per germline, CDR1 MNHEY and CDR2 SMNVEV (reference sequence). CDR3 length: 16 amino acids. The ends were cut back, 5 bases at V and 7 bases at J, with 20 bases in the middle. CDR3 in DNA: TGTGCCAGCAGTCCTGGATGGCTCAGGATGGGTGAAAAACTGTTTTTT. Its protein product is CASSPGWLRMGEKLFF.

CDR3: CASSQDARVKEKLFF. Here the CDR3 DNA reads TGCGCCAGCAGCCAAGATGCCAGGGTGAAAGAAAAACTGTTTTTT. The chain has TRBV4-3 and TRBJ1-4; weak D call: TRBD1 (5 bases). The germline gives CDR1 LGHNA, CDR2 YSLEER. The CDR3 is 15 residues long. V lost 0 bases and J lost 8, with 13 bases in between.

The CDR3 region has the DNA TGCGCCAGCAGTATGGTGGGCAGACTAAACCCTCGACACCCGAACAATGAGCAGTTCTTC. This translates into CASSMVGRLNPRHPNNEQFF. The chain uses TRBV5-1 and TRBJ2-1; D might be TRBD2 (5 bases). V was trimmed by 5 bases and J by 5 bases, leaving 32 bases between them. Germline V gene sequence: CDR1 SGHRS, CDR2 YFSETQ. CDR3 size: 20 residues.